The source of this T cell receptor beta chain is a study of immune heterogeneity within non-small cell lung tumors (dated by TCRdb to between 2017 and 2018). Notes on the research overall: By histology, a few squamous cell carcinomas, 9 to 11 non-squamous carcinomas and 1 tumor not otherwise specified were included. Transcriptome data were available for just roughly 40 loci from around twelve patients, whereas TCR repertoire analysis spanned around 57 tumor loci from fewer than 17 patients. The study combined whole-exome sequencing, RNA-seq and TCR beta repertoire sequencing of multiple spatially distinct regions from each NSCLC tumor to examine intratumoral immune heterogeneity. Binding of neoantigens to the HLA alleles of each patient was predicted with netMHCpan-3.0 for mutant peptides of 8 to 11 amino acids.

Based on its abundance in the sample, this clonotype is medium-sized (0.01 to 0.1%). Its recognized antigen is unknown. Base qualities were left out, and no much larger clone turns up one base away. The TCR beta CDR3 region was amplified with a multiplex PCR system, in which a first round of about 10 cycles was run using 32 V-gene forward and 13 J-gene reverse primers. First-round PCR used a QIAGEN Multiplex PCR Kit, and primer sequences were filed in Chinese patent CN105087789A. Illumina universal primers were added in a second PCR round performed with the Phusion High-Fidelity PCR Kit. TCR libraries were paired-end sequenced at 151 bp read length on the Illumina HiSeq X Ten platform. The authors processed their data as follows. Reads without multiplex PCR primers were removed using Cutadapt, read pairs were merged using PEAR, and CDR3 regions were called using MiXCR with default settings. Shannon entropy measured repertoire diversity, while clonality was calculated as one minus the Shannon entropy divided by the ln of the count of productive unique sequences. A clonotype counted as a dominant or high-frequency T-cell clone when its frequency was 0.5% or higher. TCRdb reprocessed the public reads (quality trimming at Q25 with fastp, clone calling with MiXCR) and kept in-frame beta chains. Every CDR3 protein is listed once, alongside the most common genes and DNA of its rows. The V and J calls follow TCRdb's processing rather than the paper's. The sample profile shows some 14,000 distinct CDR3 sequences; under 30% of them were found once. Jointly, the top ten make up less than 5% of the sample.

The TCR template was genomic DNA extracted from bulk tumor tissue, and around 0.55 ug of gDNA was amplified for each sample. During surgery, multiple biopsies were taken from each primary tumor and placed as far apart as possible within the tumor mass. The study cohort was described as untreated, and patients were newly diagnosed NSCLC cases undergoing curative surgery. The donor group was made up of 15 newly diagnosed non-small cell lung cancer patients undergoing surgery with curative intent. The resected tumor masses were reviewed by two independent pathologists. Only DNA and RNA samples of high quality went on to sequencing. The CDR3 holds 11 amino acids from the cysteine to the phenylalanine. Kept here is only the CDR3 DNA, which spans 33 bases and is read in frame from base 1. V loses 4 bases of germline sequence and J loses 9 bases, and the interval between the two ends is 7 bases. What the work shows at the level of the full study, not this receptor alone: A moderate positive correlation (R approximately 0.31), which was statistically significant, linked local T-cell repertoire clonality to local tumor mutational burden. High-frequency TCR beta clonotypes were found to be largely distinct between individual patients. Within a patient, the same dominant CDR3B clonotypes appeared at multiple loci, but different tumor locations also contained unique high-frequency clones.

The specimen sequenced was lung tumor tissue. The sequence joins TRBV12-3 or TRBV12-4 to TRBJ1-5, and the D gene may be TRBD1, 5 bases matching. The receptor was derived from a man aged 40-50 years with non-small cell lung cancer. CDR3 protein: CASSSGGPQHF. The nucleotide sequence reads as follows: TGTGCCAGCAGTTCCGGGGGGCCCCAGCATTTT.